A single sample is the source of the 4 T cell receptor beta chains below, sequenced in a study of CD8+ T cells in alopecia areata. RNA extraction and reverse transcription yielded cDNA as sequencing template. Assay: immunoSEQ multiplex PCR; the TCRdb copy retains only in-frame clones and omits some. The profile shows over 25,000 clones, 60% to 85% of them singletons. The sequencing sample was made of NKG2D-low CD8+ T cells sorted from blood. These receptors all come from a human donor with alopecia areata.

For this clone: In the same sample, other DNA sequences code for this CDR3. This chain joins TRBV5-1 and TRBJ2-7; D is uncertain. Germline assignment: CDR1 SGHRS and CDR2 YFSETQ. This CDR3 contains 11 residues. Deletions cut 0 bases from V and 4 bases from J, with 2 bases between. The CDR3: CASSLGYEQYF. DNA of the CDR3: TGCGCCAGCAGCTTGGGGTACGAGCAGTACTTC.

CDR3 nucleotides: TGCAGCGTTGACTGGCTACGAGTAGAGACTGAAGCTTTCTTT. This sequence encodes CSVDWLRVETEAFF. The chain joins TRBV29-1 to TRBJ1-1; D is unclear. The CDR3 totals 14 residues. Per germline, CDR1 SQVTM and CDR2 ANQGSEA. V shed 3 bases and J shed 5 bases, with 16 bases lying between them.

This chain joins TRBV4-1 and TRBJ2-1; 8 positions match TRBD2. This CDR3 region has 19 residues. Trimming took 4 bases from V and 5 from J; bases not matched to a gene: 19. Germline-derived CDR1 and CDR2 are MGHRA and YSYEKL. The CDR3 sequence: CASSLQSGAVAGGNNEQFF. In nucleotides, the CDR3 is TGCGCCAGCAGCCTCCAATCGGGGGCAGTGGCGGGAGGTAACAATGAGCAGTTCTTC.

The chain couples TRBV2 to TRBJ2-2; no definite D call. The CDR3 is made up of 11 amino acids. With 7 bases removed from V and 4 bases from J, the gap between germline ends came to 4 bases. CDR1 and CDR2 (germline): SNHLY, FYNNEI. In DNA form, the CDR3 reads TGTGCCAGCATGGCCACCGGGGAGCTGTTTTTT. Translating gives CASMATGELFF.